This TCR beta chain came from a study of OX40 agonist ivuxolimab in advanced cancers. The overall study: Aged roughly 23 to 79 with a mean of 60 years, they were around 85% male.

Sequencing was performed with immunoSEQ multiplex PCR; in TCRdb, only in-frame clones are kept and a portion is missing. Counted here are around 87,000 clones, 90% to 95% occurring once; the ten biggest clones make up about 2.6%. Germline loops: CDR1 SGHRS, CDR2 YFSETQ. CDR3 size: 15 residues. Trimming removed 1 base from V and 2 bases from J, with 13 bases in between. This sequence joins TRBV5-1 and TRBJ2-7; TRBD1 is a possible D gene (6 bases). The sequences come from CD4+ or CD8+ T cells sorted from blood, collected in a trial of the OX40 agonist ivuxolimab. This TCR came from an adult with an advanced solid tumor such as melanoma, head and neck, liver or kidney cancer. The CDR3 here is CASSLYVDRAYEQYF. DNA for the CDR3: TGCGCCAGCAGCTTGTATGTGGACAGAGCCTACGAGCAGTACTTC.